This section outlines one TCR beta chain sequence together with its context. This CDR3 comprises 15 residues. Germline values: CDR1 SQVTM, CDR2 ANQGSEA. Trimming cost V 6 bases and J 5 bases; bases outside gene matches: 14. The record originates from a study of CD8 T cells in Susac syndrome. Random hexamers primed reverse transcription of about 0.5 to 1 ug RNA. It was immunoSEQ multiplex PCR that amplified TCR beta CDR3 across 54 Vbeta and 13 Jbeta. Using its own MiXCR run on the immunoSEQ multiplex PCR reads, TCRdb lists one record per CDR3 protein. The table has 65,000 to 75,000 distinct CDR3 sequences, approximately 95% seen once; the top ten hold about 0.25%.

This receptor was taken from a human donor in good health. The gene calls are TRBV29-1 and TRBJ2-3; 7 bases map to TRBD2. Sequenced input: CD8+ T cells from PBMCs. The CDR3 protein is CSVMGGLAVGDTQYF. The DNA of the CDR3 is TGCAGCGTGATGGGGGGGTTAGCGGTCGGAGATACGCAGTATTTT.